The source of this T cell receptor (beta chain) is a study of a mutant IDH1 vaccine in newly diagnosed glioma. Study at large: Patients got radiotherapy, temozolomide, or both beforehand, and most got both.

Trimming left V 2 bases short and J 8 bases short, with 17 bases between. Germline assignment: CDR1 SGHRS and CDR2 YFSETQ. The CDR3 runs 15 residues. Sequencing used immunoSEQ multiplex PCR; TCRdb keeps in-frame clones, though not all of them. This sample has tens of thousands of clones, with approximately 89% found just once. Note on this clone: As yet, its antigen is unknown.

Time point noted: week 47, end of study. The study gave 300 ug of mutant IDH1 20-mer peptide per vaccine dose, with topical imiquimod. V gene TRBV5-1 combines with J gene TRBJ2-1; tentatively, D is TRBD2 (6 bases). The sequences come from PBMCs, collected from a glioma patient whose treatment included an IDH1 peptide vaccine. The TCR originated in a man aged 35-49 years with glioma. Written as DNA, the CDR3 is TGCGCCAGCAGCTTCCGGCGGGACGTTAGGGATGAGCAGTTCTTC. Translated, it gives CASSFRRDVRDEQFF.